The T cell receptor beta chain under discussion was sequenced for a study of T-cell memory formation after mild COVID-19. This clonotype appeared many times. TCRdb re-derived calls from the 5' RACE reads in MiXCR, one entry per CDR3 protein. Here the sample spans some 350,000 distinct CDR3 sequences, approximately 15% being singletons. Germline loops: CDR1 SGHRS, CDR2 YFSETQ. This CDR3 spans 16 amino acids. Trimming took off 4 bases at V and 2 bases at J, with 17 bases between the two ends. The V and J genes are TRBV5-1 and TRBJ2-3; D could derive from TRBD1 or TRBD2 (7 bases each). This receptor was identified in a young man who had mild COVID-19 (a few samples of this study predate the infection). Cell type and time point are not known. The sequenced material came from PBMCs or a T cell subset sorted from them (not recorded which). The CDR3 protein is CASSPRGDSYTDTQYF. The CDR3 DNA sequence: TGCGCCAGCAGCCCCCGGGGGGACAGCTACACAGATACGCAGTATTTT. Using reference TRBV5-1 and TRBJ2-3 for the parts outside the CDR3, the full variable domain is KAGVTQTPRYLIKTRGQQVTLSCSPISGHRSVSWYQQTPGQGLQFLFEYFSETQRNKGNFPGRFSGRQFSNSRSEMNVSTLELGDSALYLCASSPRGDSYTDTQYFGPGTRLTVL.